This T cell receptor beta chain originates from a study of early T cells in non-severe SARS-CoV-2 infection. General observations from the study: Matching against VDJdb likely underestimated virus-specific expansions, favoring anti-spike CD8.

Ten or more counts support this clonotype. What it recognizes is unknown. The V gene's germline CDR1 is MNHNY and CDR2 SVGAGI (reference sequence). The CDR3 totals 15 residues. V lost 4 bases, J lost 2 bases, and 5 bases stayed unmatched. Unique molecular identifiers were attached to individual cDNA molecules. Each CDR3 protein gets one entry after TCRdb re-called the 5' RACE reads with MiXCR. In the table there are 100,000 to 150,000 distinct CDR3 sequences, under 15% of which are singletons. Input material: whole blood. The receptor was isolated from an adult who was a healthcare worker with PCR-confirmed SARS-CoV-2 infection or an uninfected control (not recorded which). V usage is TRBV6-6 and J usage is TRBJ1-2, with TRBD1 matching over 9 bases. The CDR3 here is CASSSKDRGNYGYTF. CDR3 coding DNA: TGTGCCAGCAGTTCCAAGGACAGGGGAAACTATGGCTACACCTTC.